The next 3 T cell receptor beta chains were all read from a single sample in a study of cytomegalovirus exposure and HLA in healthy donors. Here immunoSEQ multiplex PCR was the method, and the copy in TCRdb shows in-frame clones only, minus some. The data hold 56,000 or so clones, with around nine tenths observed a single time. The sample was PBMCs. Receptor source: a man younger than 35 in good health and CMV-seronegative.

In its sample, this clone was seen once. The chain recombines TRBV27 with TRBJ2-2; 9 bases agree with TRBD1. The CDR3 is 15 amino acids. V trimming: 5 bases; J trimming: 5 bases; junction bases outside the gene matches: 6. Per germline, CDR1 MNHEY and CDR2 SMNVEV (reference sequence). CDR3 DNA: TGTGCCAGCAGTATCCTCGGACAGGGGACCGGGGAGCTGTTTTTT. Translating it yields CASSILGQGTGELFF.

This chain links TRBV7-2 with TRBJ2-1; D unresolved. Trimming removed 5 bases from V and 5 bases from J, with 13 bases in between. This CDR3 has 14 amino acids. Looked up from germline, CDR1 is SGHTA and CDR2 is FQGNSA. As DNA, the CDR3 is TGTGCCAGCAGCCCCCGGTTCGGAGACAATGAGCAGTTCTTC. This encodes CASSPRFGDNEQFF. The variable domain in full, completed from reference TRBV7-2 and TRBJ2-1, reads GAGVSQSPSNKVTEKGKDVELRCDPISGHTALYWYRQSLGQGLEFLIYFQGNSAPDKSGLPSDRFSAERTGGSVSTLTIQRTQQEDSAVYLCASSPRFGDNEQFFGPGTRLTVL.

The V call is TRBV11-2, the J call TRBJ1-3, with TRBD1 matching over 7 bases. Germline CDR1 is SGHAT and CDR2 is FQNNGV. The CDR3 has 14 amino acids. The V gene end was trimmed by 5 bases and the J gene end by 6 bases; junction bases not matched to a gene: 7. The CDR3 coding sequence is TGTGCCAGCAGCCCCGGGACAGCAGAAAACACCATATATTTT. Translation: CASSPGTAENTIYF.